Listed below are T cell receptor beta chains from one sample, sequenced in a study of Ad26.COV2.S vaccination and SARS-CoV-2 variants. Here immunoSEQ multiplex PCR was the method, and the copy in TCRdb shows in-frame clones only, minus some. The table lists approximately 340,000 clones, 92% of them singletons. The specimen was peripheral blood, collected after recovery from COVID-19. These receptors originate from a human donor who had recovered from COVID-19. The CDR3 runs from the conserved cysteine through the conserved F or W. Fields, in order: CDR3 protein, CDR3 DNA, clone size, D gene, J gene, V gene. D genes are given only for firm matches. Expanded clones get a size class; other rows say once, few or many, or leave the size out.

CASSLLDRGRNYGYTF,TGTGCCAGCAGCTTACTGGACAGGGGGCGGAACTATGGCTACACCTTC,NA,TRBD1,TRBJ1-2,TRBV27
CASSRGEVQEQFF,TGTGCCAGCTCACGGGGGGAGGTTCAGGAGCAGTTCTTC,NA,NA,TRBJ2-1,TRBV18
CAGRAGAYNEQFF,TGTGCCGGAAGAGCGGGGGCCTACAATGAGCAGTTCTTC,NA,TRBD2,TRBJ2-1,TRBV2
CASGGQGSGNTIYF,TGTGCCAGCGGGGGACAGGGTTCTGGAAACACCATATATTTT,NA,TRBD1,TRBJ1-3,TRBV9
CATYQAGNPSGYTF,TGTGCCACCTACCAAGCGGGCAATCCAAGTGGCTACACCTTC,NA,NA,TRBJ1-2,TRBV3-1/TRBV3-2
CASSMTDYEQYF,TGTGCCAGCAGTATGACGGATTACGAGCAGTACTTC,NA,NA,TRBJ2-7,TRBV6-6
CASSEIVPGVNTEAFF,TGTGCCAGCAGTGAAATAGTCCCAGGCGTGAACACTGAAGCTTTCTTT,few,NA,TRBJ1-1,TRBV2
CASSLEAPGGSSLYGYTF,TGTGCCAGCAGCTTGGAGGCGCCAGGGGGCTCTTCTCTCTATGGCTACACCTTC,NA,TRBD1,TRBJ1-2,TRBV5-6
CASSLNAGDQPQHF,TGCGCCAGCAGTCTTAACGCTGGCGATCAGCCCCAGCATTTT,NA,NA,TRBJ1-5,TRBV23-1
CASSSGGYQPQHF,TGTGCCAGCAGCTCCGGGGGTTATCAGCCCCAGCATTTT,NA,NA,TRBJ1-5,TRBV11-2
CASRPYATHEQYF,TGTGCCAGCAGGCCCTACGCCACCCACGAGCAGTACTTC,NA,NA,TRBJ2-7,TRBV7-9
CASSRAGRRPPGYTF,TGTGCCAGCAGTCGCGCGGGACGGAGGCCGCCTGGCTACACCTTC,NA,NA,TRBJ1-2,TRBV6-5
CASSWGAGHGYTF,TGTGCCAGCAGTTGGGGGGCAGGGCATGGCTACACCTTC,NA,NA,TRBJ1-2,TRBV6-5
CASSPTANYGYTF,TGTGCCAGCAGCCCGACAGCTAACTATGGCTACACCTTC,NA,NA,TRBJ1-2,TRBV7-2
CASSDEKGATNEKLFF,TGTGCCAGCAGCGACGAGAAGGGGGCAACTAATGAAAAACTGTTTTTT,NA,NA,TRBJ1-4,TRBV7-6
CASSVGQGSYRGTEAFF,TGTGCCAGCAGCGTAGGGCAGGGGTCCTACCGGGGCACTGAAGCTTTCTTT,NA,NA,TRBJ1-1,TRBV9
CASRLQGSGTDTQYF,TGTGCCAGCAGATTACAGGGGTCGGGCACAGATACGCAGTATTTT,NA,TRBD1,TRBJ2-3,TRBV6-5
CASSPRNAGGPNEQFF,TGTGCCAGCAGCCCTCGTAACGCGGGGGGGCCGAATGAGCAGTTCTTC,NA,TRBD2,TRBJ2-1,TRBV9
CASSPIGAGGQYF,TGTGCCAGCAGCCCGATCGGAGCGGGGGGGCAGTACTTC,NA,TRBD2,TRBJ2-7,TRBV3-1/TRBV3-2
CASSFRPGETQETQYF,TGTGCCAGCAGCTTCCGGCCAGGGGAGACACAAGAGACCCAGTACTTC,NA,NA,TRBJ2-5,TRBV7-8
CATSSLTRGNEKLFF,TGTGCCACCAGCAGCCTGACACGGGGAAATGAAAAACTGTTTTTT,NA,NA,TRBJ1-4,TRBV15
CASTVQGIETEAFF,TGTGCCAGCACCGTACAGGGTATTGAAACTGAAGCTTTCTTT,NA,NA,TRBJ1-1,TRBV5-6
CASSPGLGRASTAYEQYF,TGTGCCAGCAGCCCAGGGTTGGGCAGGGCATCGACGGCATACGAGCAGTACTTC,NA,NA,TRBJ2-7,TRBV7-6
CASSVGSEVLYEQYF,TGTGCCAGCAGCGTAGGGTCGGAGGTCCTTTACGAGCAGTACTTC,NA,NA,TRBJ2-7,TRBV9
CASSSPGAWGYTF,TGTGCCAGCAGCTCTCCGGGGGCTTGGGGCTACACCTTC,NA,NA,TRBJ1-2,TRBV5-4
CASSPRTGKGQETQYF,TGTGCCAGCAGTCCGCGGACAGGGAAGGGACAAGAGACCCAGTACTTC,NA,TRBD1,TRBJ2-5,TRBV27
CASSQDHTGEGYGYTF,TGCGCCAGCAGCCAAGATCACACAGGGGAAGGATATGGCTACACCTTC,NA,TRBD1,TRBJ1-2,TRBV4-1
CASSAGRDPTQYF,TGTGCCAGCAGCGCAGGCCGGGACCCTACGCAGTATTTT,NA,NA,TRBJ2-3,TRBV5-4
CASSAPGQGKGNTIYF,TGTGCCAGCAGTGCCCCGGGACAGGGCAAAGGGAACACCATATATTTT,few,TRBD1,TRBJ1-3,TRBV6-1
CASSPSWQGLDGYTF,TGTGCCAGCTCACCATCTTGGCAGGGCCTAGATGGCTACACCTTC,NA,NA,TRBJ1-2,TRBV18
CASSFGTTYYNEQFF,TGTGCCAGCAGCTTCGGGACTACCTACTACAATGAGCAGTTCTTC,NA,TRBD2,TRBJ2-1,TRBV5-4
CASSILRTANTGELFF,TGTGCCAGTAGTATCCTCAGGACAGCGAACACCGGGGAGCTGTTTTTT,NA,NA,TRBJ2-2,TRBV19
CASTLQGTNTEAFF,TGTGCCAGCACCCTACAGGGGACAAACACTGAAGCTTTCTTT,NA,TRBD1,TRBJ1-1,TRBV7-9
CASSWGQRAGTDTQYF,TGTGCCAGCAGCTGGGGGCAGCGGGCCGGCACAGATACGCAGTATTTT,NA,NA,TRBJ2-3,TRBV11-3
CASSRTGGVTGELFF,TGTGCCAGCAGCCGGACAGGGGGTGTCACCGGGGAGCTGTTTTTT,NA,TRBD1,TRBJ2-2,TRBV5-4
CSVFGQGGAEQYF,TGCAGCGTTTTCGGACAGGGGGGCGCCGAGCAGTACTTC,NA,TRBD1,TRBJ2-7,TRBV29-1
CASSLEGYEQYF,TGTGCCAGCAGCTTAGAGGGGTACGAGCAGTACTTC,NA,NA,TRBJ2-7,TRBV5-5
CASSGRDLGGYTF,TGTGCCAGCAGCGGCAGGGACCTCGGTGGCTACACCTTC,NA,NA,TRBJ1-2,TRBV11-2
CASSYSSTSGSSYNEQFF,TGTGCCAGCAGTTACTCGAGTACCAGTGGCAGTTCCTACAATGAGCAGTTCTTC,NA,NA,TRBJ2-1,TRBV6-2/TRBV6-3
CASSEKVPSTDTQYF,TGCGCCAGCAGTGAGAAAGTCCCTAGCACAGATACGCAGTATTTT,NA,NA,TRBJ2-3,TRBV10-1